These 9 T cell receptor beta chains came from one sample sequenced in a study of response to subunit inactivated influenza vaccine. TCRdb re-called the RT-PCR reads through MiXCR, storing one row per CDR3 protein. The sample holds under 550,000 distinct CDR3 sequences, around 7.9% seen once. The sequencing used PBMCs from blood, collected around 2 years after vaccination. The receptors shown here come from a man between 50 and 75 years old who received an inactivated influenza vaccine.

This clonotype came up a few times. The V gene is TRBV6-4, the J gene TRBJ1-1; D uncertain. Trimming left V 5 bases short and J 6 bases short, with 13 bases between. This CDR3 has 13 amino acids. CDR1 is MRHNA and CDR2 is SNTAGT in the germline V gene. CDR3: CASSPGRDAEAFF. As DNA, the CDR3 is TGTGCCAGCAGTCCAGGACGTGACGCTGAAGCTTTCTTT.

This clonotype was seen a few times. The rearrangement uses TRBV6-5 and TRBJ2-5; possibly TRBD2 for D (5 bases). Germline CDR1 and CDR2: MNHEY and SVGAGI. V dropped 5 bases and J dropped 4 bases, with 20 bases sitting between them. This CDR3 comprises 16 residues. In nucleotides, the CDR3 is TGTGCCAGCAGTAACCTTCGGGATCCAAACCCAGAGACCCAGTACTTC. It specifies CASSNLRDPNPETQYF.

This clonotype was counted at least ten times. The chain employs TRBV27 and TRBJ1-6, with a weak D call TRBD1 (6 bases). The CDR3 is 13 residues long. V lost 6 bases and J 10 bases, leaving 13 bases between the germline ends. CDR1 MNHEY and CDR2 SMNVEV come from the germline V gene (reference sequence). CDR3 nucleotides: TGTGCCAGCAGGTCGGACAGTAGGTCACCCCTCCACTTT. Protein: CASRSDSRSPLHF.

This clonotype has ten or more counts. This CDR3 reads CASSYSGLADLYNEQFF. The CDR3 bases are TGTGCCAGCAGTTACTCAGGGTTAGCGGACCTCTACAATGAGCAGTTCTTC. The V and J genes are TRBV6-5 and TRBJ2-1; D might be TRBD2 (6 bases). CDR3 length: 17 residues. Germline loops: CDR1 MNHEY, CDR2 SVGAGI. Trimming removed 0 bases at V and 3 bases at J, with 15 bases between.

At least ten counts were recorded for this clonotype. The DNA for the CDR3 is TGTGCCAGCAGTTGGCAGGGAAATCAGCCCCAGCATTTT. Protein product: CASSWQGNQPQHF. This chain connects TRBV27 to TRBJ1-5; tentatively, D is TRBD1 (5 bases). The CDR3 runs to 13 residues. V shed 4 bases and J shed 4 bases, with 8 bases lying between them. Germline V gene data show CDR1 as MNHEY and CDR2 as SMNVEV (reference sequence).

This clonotype was seen a few times. J is TRBJ2-2 and V is TRBV29-1; TRBD2 might be the D (5 bases). V was trimmed by 3 bases and J by 3 bases, leaving 8 bases between them. CDR3 size: 13 residues. Germline V CDR1 and CDR2: SQVTM, ANQGSEA. The DNA for the CDR3 is TGCAGCGTTGATACTAGGTACACCGGGGAGCTGTTTTTT. This encodes CSVDTRYTGELFF.

This clonotype was detected a few times. The chain links TRBV19 to TRBJ1-5; D may be TRBD1 (6 bases). The V end was cut by 3 bases, the J end by 1 base, with 10 bases between. The CDR3 loop spans 15 amino acids. The germline V gene has CDR1 LNHDA and CDR2 SQIVND (reference sequence). The CDR3 here is CASSIGGLSNQPQHF. For the CDR3, the DNA is TGTGCCAGTAGTATCGGGGGCTTGAGCAATCAGCCCCAGCATTTT.

A few counts support this clonotype. The chain uses TRBV4-1 and TRBJ2-4, with TRBD1 matching 10 bases. Trimming at V came to 3 bases and at J to 8 bases, leaving 7 bases not matched to a gene. The germline V gene has CDR1 MGHRA and CDR2 YSYEKL. This CDR3 contains 15 residues. Here the CDR3 DNA reads TGCGCCAGCAGCCAGACCGGACAGGGGGTTGACATTCAGTACTTC. Amino acid sequence: CASSQTGQGVDIQYF.

V gene TRBV5-1 combines with J gene TRBJ1-1; 10 bases fit TRBD1. The germline gives CDR1 SGHRS, CDR2 YFSETQ. The V gene end was trimmed by 2 bases and the J gene end by 4 bases; junction bases not matched to a gene: 11. The CDR3 has 17 residues. The CDR3: CASSFSGTGDGGTEAFF. The CDR3 bases are TGCGCCAGCAGCTTTTCCGGGACAGGGGATGGTGGCACTGAAGCTTTCTTT.